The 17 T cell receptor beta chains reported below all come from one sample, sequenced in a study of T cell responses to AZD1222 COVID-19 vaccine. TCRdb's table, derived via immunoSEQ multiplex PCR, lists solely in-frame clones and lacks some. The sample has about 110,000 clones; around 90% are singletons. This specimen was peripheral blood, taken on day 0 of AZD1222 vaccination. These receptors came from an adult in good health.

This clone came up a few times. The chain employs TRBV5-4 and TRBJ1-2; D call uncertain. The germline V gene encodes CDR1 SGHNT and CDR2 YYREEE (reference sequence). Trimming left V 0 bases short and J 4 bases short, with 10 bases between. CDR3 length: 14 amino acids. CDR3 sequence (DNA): TGTGCCAGCAGCTTGGGTCGGGGTTCCTATGGCTACACCTTC. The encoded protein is CASSLGRGSYGYTF.

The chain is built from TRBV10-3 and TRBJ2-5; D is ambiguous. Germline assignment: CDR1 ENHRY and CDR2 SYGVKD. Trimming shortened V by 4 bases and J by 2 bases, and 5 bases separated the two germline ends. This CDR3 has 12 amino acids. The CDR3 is CAISAQQETQYF. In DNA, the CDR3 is TGTGCCATCAGTGCCCAACAAGAGACCCAGTACTTC.

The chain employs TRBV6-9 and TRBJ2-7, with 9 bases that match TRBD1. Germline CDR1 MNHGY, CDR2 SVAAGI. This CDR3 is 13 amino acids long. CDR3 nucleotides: TGTGTAATCTCCGGGACAGGGTTGAACGAGCAGTACTTC. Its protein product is CVISGTGLNEQYF.

The CDR3 here is CASSSPTGSSGNTIYF. The DNA of the CDR3 is TGTGCCAGCTCATCCCCGACGGGATCCTCTGGAAACACCATATATTTT. This sequence joins TRBV18 and TRBJ1-3; D not certain. Germline assignment: CDR1 KGHSH and CDR2 LQKENI. CDR3 size: 16 residues. V lost 5 bases and J lost 0, with 14 bases in between.

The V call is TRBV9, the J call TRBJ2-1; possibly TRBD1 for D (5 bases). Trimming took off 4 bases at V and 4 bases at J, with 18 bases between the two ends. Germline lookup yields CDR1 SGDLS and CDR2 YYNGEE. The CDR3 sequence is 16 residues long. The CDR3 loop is CASSSTGATPYNEQFF. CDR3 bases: TGTGCCAGCAGCTCAACAGGCGCCACCCCATACAATGAGCAGTTCTTC.

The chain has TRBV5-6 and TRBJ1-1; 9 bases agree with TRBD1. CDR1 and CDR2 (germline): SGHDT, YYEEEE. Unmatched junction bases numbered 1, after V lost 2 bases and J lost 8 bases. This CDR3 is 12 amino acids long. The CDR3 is CASSFGTGEAFF. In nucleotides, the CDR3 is TGTGCCAGCAGCTTCGGGACAGGGGAAGCTTTCTTT.

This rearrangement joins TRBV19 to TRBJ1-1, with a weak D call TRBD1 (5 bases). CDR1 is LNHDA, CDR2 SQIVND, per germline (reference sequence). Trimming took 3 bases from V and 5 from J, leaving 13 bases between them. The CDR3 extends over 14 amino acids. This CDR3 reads CASSIARGDTEAFF. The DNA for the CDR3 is TGTGCCAGTAGTATCGCAAGGGGAGATACTGAAGCTTTCTTT. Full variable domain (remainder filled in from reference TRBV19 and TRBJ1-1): DGGITQSPKYLFRKEGQNVTLSCEQNLNHDAMYWYRQDPGQGLRLIYYSQIVNDFQKGDIAEGYSVSREKKESFPLTVTSAQKNPTAFYLCASSIARGDTEAFFGQGTRLTVV.

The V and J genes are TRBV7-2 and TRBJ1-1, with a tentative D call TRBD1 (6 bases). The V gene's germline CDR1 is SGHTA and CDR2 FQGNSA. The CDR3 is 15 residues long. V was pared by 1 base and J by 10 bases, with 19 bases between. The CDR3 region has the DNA TGTGCCAGCAGCTTAGGCCCTCCTGGACAGTCTGCAGCTTTCTTT. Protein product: CASSLGPPGQSAAFF.

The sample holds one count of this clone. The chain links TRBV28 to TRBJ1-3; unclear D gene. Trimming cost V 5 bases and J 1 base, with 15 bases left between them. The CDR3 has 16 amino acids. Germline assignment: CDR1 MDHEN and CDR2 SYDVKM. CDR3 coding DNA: TGTGCCAGCAGTGAAGGAGGGTCGCCGTCTGGAAACACCATATATTTT. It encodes CASSEGGSPSGNTIYF.

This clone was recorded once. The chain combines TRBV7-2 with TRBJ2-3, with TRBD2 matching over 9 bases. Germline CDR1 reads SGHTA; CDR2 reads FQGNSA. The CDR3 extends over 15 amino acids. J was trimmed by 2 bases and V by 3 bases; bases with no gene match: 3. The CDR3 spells CASSLRGGYTDTQYF. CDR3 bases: TGTGCCAGCAGCTTGCGGGGGGGGTACACAGATACGCAGTATTTT.

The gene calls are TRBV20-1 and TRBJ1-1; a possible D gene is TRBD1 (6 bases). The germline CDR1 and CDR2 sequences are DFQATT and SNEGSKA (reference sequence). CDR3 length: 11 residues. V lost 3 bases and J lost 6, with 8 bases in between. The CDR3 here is CSARGGPEAFF. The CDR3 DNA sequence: TGCAGTGCTAGGGGGGGGCCTGAAGCTTTCTTT.

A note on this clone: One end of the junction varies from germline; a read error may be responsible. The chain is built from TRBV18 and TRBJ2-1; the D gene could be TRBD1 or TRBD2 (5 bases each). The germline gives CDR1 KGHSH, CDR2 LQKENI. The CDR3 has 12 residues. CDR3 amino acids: CASSLGTGDKVF. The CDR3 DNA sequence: TGTGCCAGCTCACTGGGGACGGGTGATAAAGTCTTC.

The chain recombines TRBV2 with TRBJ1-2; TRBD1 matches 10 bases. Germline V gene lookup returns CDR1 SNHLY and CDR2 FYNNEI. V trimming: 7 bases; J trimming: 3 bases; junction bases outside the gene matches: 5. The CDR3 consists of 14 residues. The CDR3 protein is CASIRDRGDYGYTF. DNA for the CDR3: TGTGCCAGCATCCGGGACAGGGGTGACTATGGCTACACCTTC. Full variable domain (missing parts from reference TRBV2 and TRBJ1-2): EPEVTQTPSHQVTQMGQEVILRCVPISNHLYFYWYRQILGQKVEFLVSFYNNEISEKSEIFDDQFSVERPDGSNFTLKIRSTKLEDSAMYFCASIRDRGDYGYTFGSGTRLTVV.

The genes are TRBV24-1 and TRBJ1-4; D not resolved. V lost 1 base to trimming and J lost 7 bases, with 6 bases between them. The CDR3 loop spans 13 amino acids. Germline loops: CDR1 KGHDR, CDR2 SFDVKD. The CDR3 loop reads CATSDLTGEKLFF. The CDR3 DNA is TGTGCCACCAGTGATTTAACCGGTGAAAAACTGTTTTTT.

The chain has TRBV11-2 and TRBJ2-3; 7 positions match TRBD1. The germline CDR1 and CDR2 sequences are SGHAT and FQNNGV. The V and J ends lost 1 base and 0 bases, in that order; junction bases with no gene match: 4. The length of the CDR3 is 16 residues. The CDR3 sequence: CASSLAGGISTDTQYF. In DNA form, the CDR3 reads TGTGCCAGCAGCTTAGCAGGGGGAATTAGCACAGATACGCAGTATTTT.

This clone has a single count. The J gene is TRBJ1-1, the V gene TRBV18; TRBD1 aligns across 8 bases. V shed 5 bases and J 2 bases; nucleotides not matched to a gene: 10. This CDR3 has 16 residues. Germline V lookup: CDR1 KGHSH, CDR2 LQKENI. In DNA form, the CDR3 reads TGTGCCAGCTCAGACAGGGGACCGGGAGGAAACACTGAAGCTTTCTTT. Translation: CASSDRGPGGNTEAFF.

This CDR3 reads CASSTGQWNGYTF. The DNA of the CDR3 is TGTGCCAGCAGCACCGGGCAGTGGAATGGCTACACCTTC. The chain is built from TRBV6-5 and TRBJ1-2; D remains ambiguous. Germline assignment: CDR1 MNHEY and CDR2 SVGAGI. V shed 6 bases and J shed 6 bases, with 14 bases lying between them. CDR3 length equals 13 residues.